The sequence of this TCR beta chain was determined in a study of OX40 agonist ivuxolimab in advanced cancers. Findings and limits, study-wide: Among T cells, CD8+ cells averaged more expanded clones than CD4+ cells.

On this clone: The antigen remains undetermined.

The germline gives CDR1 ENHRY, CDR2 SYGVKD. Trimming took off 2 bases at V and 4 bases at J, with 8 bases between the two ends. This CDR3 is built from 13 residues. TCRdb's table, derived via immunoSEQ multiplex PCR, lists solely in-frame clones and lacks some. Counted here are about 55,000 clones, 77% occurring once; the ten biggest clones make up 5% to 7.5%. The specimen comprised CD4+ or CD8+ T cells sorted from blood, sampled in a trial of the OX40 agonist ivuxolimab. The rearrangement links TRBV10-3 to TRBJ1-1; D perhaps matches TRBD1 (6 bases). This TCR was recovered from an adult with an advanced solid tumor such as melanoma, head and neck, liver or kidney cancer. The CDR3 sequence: CAISEGGGTEAFF. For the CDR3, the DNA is TGTGCCATCAGTGAGGGAGGGGGCACTGAAGCTTTCTTT.